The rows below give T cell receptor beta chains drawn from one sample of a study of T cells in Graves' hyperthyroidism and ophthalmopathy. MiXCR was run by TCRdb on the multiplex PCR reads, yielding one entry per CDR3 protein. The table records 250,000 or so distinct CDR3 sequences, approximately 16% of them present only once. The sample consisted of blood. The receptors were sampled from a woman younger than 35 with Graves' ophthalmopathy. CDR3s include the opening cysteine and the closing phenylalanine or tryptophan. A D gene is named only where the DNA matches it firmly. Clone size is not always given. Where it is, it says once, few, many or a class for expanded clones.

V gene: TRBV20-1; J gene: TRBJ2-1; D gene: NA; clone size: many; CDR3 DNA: TGCAGTGCTAGCAACGGGATGTACAATGAGCAGTTCTTC; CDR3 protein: CSASNGMYNEQFF
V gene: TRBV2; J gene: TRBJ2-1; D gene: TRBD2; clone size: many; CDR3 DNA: TGTGCCAGCAGGAGTGGAACTAGCGGTTACAATGAGCAGTTCTTC; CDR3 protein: CASRSGTSGYNEQFF
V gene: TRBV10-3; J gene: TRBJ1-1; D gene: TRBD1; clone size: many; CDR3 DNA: TGTGCCATCAGTGAGTACTTTTCGGACAGGGCGCCCCGGAACACTGAAGCTTTCTTT; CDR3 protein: CAISEYFSDRAPRNTEAFF
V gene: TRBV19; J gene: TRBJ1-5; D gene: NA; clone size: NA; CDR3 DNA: TGTGCCAGTAGTATACTTACAGAAGAAGACAATCAGCCCCAGCATTTT; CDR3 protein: CASSILTEEDNQPQHF
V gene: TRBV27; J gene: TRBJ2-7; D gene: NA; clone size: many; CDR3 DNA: TGTGCCAGCAGTTTCGACGGTCTAGCGTTCGCCTCCTACGAGCAGTACTTC; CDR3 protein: CASSFDGLAFASYEQYF
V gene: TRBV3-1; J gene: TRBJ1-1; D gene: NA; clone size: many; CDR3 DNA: TGTGCCAGCAGCCAAGCAGGTAACACTGAAGCTTTCTTT; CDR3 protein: CASSQAGNTEAFF
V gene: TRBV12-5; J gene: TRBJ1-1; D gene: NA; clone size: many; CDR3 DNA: TGTGCTAGTGGTTTCGAGATGAACACTGAAGCTTTCTTT; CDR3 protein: CASGFEMNTEAFF
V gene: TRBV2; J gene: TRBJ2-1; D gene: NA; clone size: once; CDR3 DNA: TGTGCCAGCAGAGCACTAAGTACAGGGTATGAGCAGTTCTTC; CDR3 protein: CASRALSTGYEQFF
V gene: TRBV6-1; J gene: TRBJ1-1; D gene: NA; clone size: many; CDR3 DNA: TGTGCCAGCAGTGAGGACGGAGTCTCAGTGACTGAAGCTTTCTTT; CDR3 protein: CASSEDGVSVTEAFF
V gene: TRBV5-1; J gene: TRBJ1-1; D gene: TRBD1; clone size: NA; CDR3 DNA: TGCGCCAGCAGAGAGGACAGGGTGTTCAATGAAGCTTCCTTT; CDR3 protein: CASREDRVFNEASF
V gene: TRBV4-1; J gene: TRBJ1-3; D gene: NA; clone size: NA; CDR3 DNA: TGCGCCAGCAGCCAAACCCGTGGAAACACCATATATTTT; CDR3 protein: CASSQTRGNTIYF
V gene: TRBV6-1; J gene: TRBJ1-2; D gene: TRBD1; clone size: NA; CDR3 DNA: TGTGCCAGCAGCCCTAGGACAGGGAGGTTTTTCTATGGCTACACCTTC; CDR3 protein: CASSPRTGRFFYGYTF
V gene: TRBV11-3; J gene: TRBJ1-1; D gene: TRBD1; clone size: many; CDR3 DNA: TGTGCCAGCAGCCCGCGGACAGGATTGAACACTGAAGCTTTCTTT; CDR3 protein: CASSPRTGLNTEAFF
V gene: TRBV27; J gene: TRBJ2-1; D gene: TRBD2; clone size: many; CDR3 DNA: TGTGCCAGCAGTTTGCTAGCGGGGCGGGGGGATGAGCAGTTCTTC; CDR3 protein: CASSLLAGRGDEQFF
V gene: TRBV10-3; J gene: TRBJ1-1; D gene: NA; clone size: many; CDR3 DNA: TGTGCCATCAGAACTACAGGTCTGAACACTGAAGCTTTCTTT; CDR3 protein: CAIRTTGLNTEAFF
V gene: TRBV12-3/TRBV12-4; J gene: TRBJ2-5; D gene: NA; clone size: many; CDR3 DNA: TGTGCCAGCAGTTTAGGGTCACACGTCCAAGAGACCCAGTACTTC; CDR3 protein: CASSLGSHVQETQYF
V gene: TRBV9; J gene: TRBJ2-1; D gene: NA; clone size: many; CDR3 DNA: TGTGCCAGCAGCGTAGCGGCGGTGGGCCCTCTGAATGAGCAGTTCTTC; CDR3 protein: CASSVAAVGPLNEQFF